This entry concerns a single TCR beta chain. What this receptor recognizes is not known. No base-level quality is on record; no much larger clone is a single base apart. The sample is drawn from a study of T cell changes during pregnancy in multiple sclerosis (dated by TCRdb to between 2019 and 2020). The study in broad terms: Changes in the T cell repertoire over the course of pregnancy were examined in this study in women with multiple sclerosis.

To prepare the library, the immunoSEQ multiplex PCR assay was applied. TCRdb's version of the immuneACCESS table is confined to in-frame rearrangements and falls short of the full clone set. An unresolved V gene accounts for under half of the shortfall where checked; the remainder is of unknown origin. For this sample the table gives about 61,000 clones, of which 85% to 90% were detected only once. Clones ranked in the top ten supply 0.8% to 0.9% of the sample. CDR1 and CDR2 are drawn from the germline V gene (reference sequence): LNHDA, SQIVND. Counted from cysteine to phenylalanine, this CDR3 has 15 amino acids. Only CDR3 DNA remains: 45 bases, in frame from the first base. V ends up 4 bases short and J 4 bases short, with an unmatched junction base count of 7.

The sequence is built from TRBV19 and TRBJ1-2; TRBD1 agrees with 9 junctional bases. This clonotype originated in a female donor in good health, enrolled as a control in a pregnancy study. Specimen: peripheral blood, collected in the first trimester of pregnancy. The encoded CDR3 is CASSTGTGSLYGYTF. The DNA sequence is as follows: TGTGCCAGTAGTACAGGGACAGGGAGTCTCTATGGCTACACCTTC.